Listed below are T cell receptor beta chains from one sample, sequenced in a study of T cell responses to AZD1222 COVID-19 vaccine. Clones were read by immunoSEQ multiplex PCR, and TCRdb kept only the in-frame ones, dropping some. The table lists about 180,000 clones, about 86% of them singletons. The source was peripheral blood, collected 28 days after the second AZD1222 dose. The receptors shown here come from an adult who received the AZD1222 COVID-19 vaccine. Each CDR3 is given with its conserved first and last residue. D genes are given only for firm matches. A row's size may be missing; if present it is once, few, many or a size class.

>TRBV19|.|TRBJ1-5|few
CASSNLFDLRGNQPQHF
TGTGCCAGTAGCAACCTCTTTGACTTAAGGGGCAATCAGCCCCAGCATTTT
>TRBV9|TRBD2|TRBJ2-3|.
CASSVASGDLTDTQYF
TGTGCCAGCAGCGTAGCTAGCGGGGATCTCACAGATACGCAGTATTTT
>TRBV2|.|TRBJ2-4|.
CASARTNNIQYF
TGTGCCAGCGCACGGACCAATAACATTCAGTACTTC
>TRBV4-2|.|TRBJ1-1|.
CASSLTTAENTEAFF
TGTGCCAGCAGCCTGACGACAGCCGAGAACACTGAAGCTTTCTTT
>TRBV25-1|TRBD2|TRBJ2-7|.
CATKSGGAPYEQYF
TGTGCCACCAAAAGCGGGGGGGCTCCCTACGAGCAGTACTTC
>TRBV4-1|TRBD1|TRBJ2-5|.
CASSQDGTGKETQYF
TGCGCCAGCAGCCAAGATGGGACAGGAAAAGAGACCCAGTACTTC
>TRBV7-3|.|TRBJ2-3|.
CASSLGTATDTQYF
TGTGCCAGCAGCTTAGGCACAGCGACAGATACGCAGTATTTT
>TRBV27|.|TRBJ2-7|.
CASSGHTGPVGEQYF
TGTGCCAGCAGTGGGCACACAGGGCCAGTGGGCGAGCAGTACTTC
>TRBV28|TRBD1|TRBJ1-1|once
CASSYAGGFGTEAFF
TGTGCCAGCAGTTACGCAGGGGGGTTTGGTACTGAAGCTTTCTTT
>TRBV5-4|TRBD1|TRBJ2-5|.
CASSRPGQGPQYF
TGTGCCAGCAGCAGACCGGGACAGGGTCCCCAGTACTTC
>TRBV28|.|TRBJ1-5|.
CASSPEIAGRGRPQHF
TGTGCCAGCAGTCCCGAGATCGCAGGGAGGGGTCGGCCCCAGCATTTT
>TRBV4-2|.|TRBJ1-1|.
CASSQDGSRNTEAFF
TGTGCCAGCAGCCAAGACGGCAGTAGGAACACTGAAGCTTTCTTT
>TRBV6-5|.|TRBJ1-2|once
CASLPGRDYGYTF
TGTGCCTCCCTCCCCGGGAGGGACTATGGCTACACCTTC
>TRBV7-8|TRBD2|TRBJ2-5|.
CASSLGPGTSGVRETQYF
TGTGCCAGCAGCTTGGGTCCGGGGACTAGCGGGGTCAGAGAGACCCAGTACTTC